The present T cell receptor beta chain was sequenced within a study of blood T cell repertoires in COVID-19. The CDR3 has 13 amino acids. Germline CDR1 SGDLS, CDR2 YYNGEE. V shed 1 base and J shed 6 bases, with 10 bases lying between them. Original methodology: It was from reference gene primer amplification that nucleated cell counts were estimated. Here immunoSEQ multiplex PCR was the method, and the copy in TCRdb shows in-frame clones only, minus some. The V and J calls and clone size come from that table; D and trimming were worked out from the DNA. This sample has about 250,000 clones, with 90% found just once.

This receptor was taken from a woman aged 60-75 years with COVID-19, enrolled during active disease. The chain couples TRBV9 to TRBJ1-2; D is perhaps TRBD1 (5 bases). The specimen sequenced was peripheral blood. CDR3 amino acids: CASSVQGSNGYTF. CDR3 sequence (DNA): TGTGCCAGCAGCGTACAGGGTTCGAATGGCTACACCTTC. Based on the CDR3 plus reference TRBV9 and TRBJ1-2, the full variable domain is DSGVTQTPKHLITATGQRVTLRCSPRSGDLSVYWYQQSLDQGLQFLIQYYNGEERAKGNILERFSAQQFPDLHSELNLSSLELGDSALYFCASSVQGSNGYTFGSGTRLTVV.